This T cell receptor (beta chain) stems from a study of T cell changes during pregnancy in multiple sclerosis. The CDR3 runs 15 residues. Trimming took 5 bases from V and 1 from J, leaving 12 bases between them. CDR1 and CDR2 from the germline V gene are SGHTA and FQGNSA. TCRdb keeps only in-frame clones here, not all; method: immunoSEQ multiplex PCR. The data show under 110,000 clones, under 95% seen once. The TCR was taken from a female donor with multiple sclerosis, enrolled in a pregnancy study. The sequencing here drew on peripheral blood, taken before pregnancy. The rearrangement links TRBV7-2 to TRBJ2-4, with D perhaps matching TRBD2 (5 bases). The CDR3 is CASSEAPGAKNIQYF. CDR3 bases: TGTGCCAGCAGCGAGGCCCCGGGGGCCAAAAACATTCAGTACTTC.